Sequencing of this T cell receptor beta chain was carried out in a study of shared clonotypes between healthy human individuals. General study results and limits: Having only a few donors restricted how much genetic and exposure-history diversity was captured.

This clone was observed a handful of times. The target antigen is unknown. The authors' processing: ImmunoSEQ sequences covered only the junction and lacked quality scores; filtering therefore differed. Clones were read by immunoSEQ multiplex PCR, and TCRdb kept only the in-frame ones, dropping some. D and trimming were read from the DNA, whereas the V and J calls and clone size are those reported in that table. The sample holds around 2,100,000 clones, approximately 94% seen once. It was CD45RO-negative cells, positively selected for CCR7, that made up naive CD8 cells, with terminally differentiated effector memory CD45RA+ cells excluded. Per germline, CDR1 MDHEN and CDR2 SYDVKM. The V segment lost 11 bases and the J segment 2 bases; nucleotides outside the gene matches: 4. The CDR3 loop spans 12 amino acids.

The origin of this receptor is a man aged 18 to 35 in good health. The J gene is TRBJ1-1, the V gene TRBV28, with 8 bases aligning to TRBD1. The sequencing input was naive CD8+ T cells sorted from blood. This CDR3 reads CAEGQGNTEAFF. The DNA of the CDR3 is TGTGCCGAAGGACAGGGAAACACTGAAGCTTTCTTT.